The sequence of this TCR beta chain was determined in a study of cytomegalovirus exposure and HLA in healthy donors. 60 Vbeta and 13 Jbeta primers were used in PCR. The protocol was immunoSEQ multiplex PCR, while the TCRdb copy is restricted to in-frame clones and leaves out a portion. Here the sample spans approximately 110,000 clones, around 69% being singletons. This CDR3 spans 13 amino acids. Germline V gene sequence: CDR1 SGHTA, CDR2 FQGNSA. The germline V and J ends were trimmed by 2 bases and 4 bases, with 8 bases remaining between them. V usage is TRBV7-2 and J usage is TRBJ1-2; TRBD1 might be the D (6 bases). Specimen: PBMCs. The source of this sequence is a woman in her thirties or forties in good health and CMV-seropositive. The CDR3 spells CASSLSQGYGYTF. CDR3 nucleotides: TGTGCCAGCAGCTTATCACAGGGCTATGGCTACACCTTC.